These T cell receptor beta chains were read from a single sample in a study of blood T cell repertoires in COVID-19. Sequencing was performed with immunoSEQ multiplex PCR; in TCRdb, only in-frame clones are kept and a portion is missing. The sample lists 250,000 or so clones; nearly 90% were seen once. Sequences were obtained from peripheral blood. The receptors here all came from a woman between 55 and 75 years old with COVID-19, enrolled during active disease. Both conserved end residues are part of each CDR3. Each record gives: clone size, D gene, J gene, V gene, CDR3 DNA, CDR3 protein. A D gene is named only where the DNA matches it firmly. Part of the rows lack a size; the others show once, few, many or a class for expanded clones.

abundance: .
d_gene: .
j_gene: TRBJ1-1
v_gene: TRBV7-2
CDR3nt: TGTGCCAGCAGCTTAGTTACAGAGATGAACACTGAAGCTTTCTTT
CDR3aa: CASSLVTEMNTEAFF

abundance: .
d_gene: .
j_gene: TRBJ1-2
v_gene: TRBV27
CDR3nt: TGTGCCAGTTCCACCCGGGCAGGCGCACTGACTAGGAATGGCTACACCTTC
CDR3aa: CASSTRAGALTRNGYTF

abundance: .
d_gene: .
j_gene: TRBJ1-2
v_gene: TRBV3-1/TRBV3-2
CDR3nt: TGTGCCAGCAGCCGGGGGCTCTCGGGCTATGGCTACACCTTC
CDR3aa: CASSRGLSGYGYTF

abundance: few
d_gene: .
j_gene: TRBJ1-1
v_gene: TRBV30
CDR3nt: TGTGCCTGGAGTCCAACCGGTCCCGAAGCTTTCTTT
CDR3aa: CAWSPTGPEAFF

abundance: .
d_gene: .
j_gene: TRBJ2-1
v_gene: TRBV9
CDR3nt: TGTGCCAGCAGCGGCTCGTGGACTTCCCACAATGAGCAGTTCTTC
CDR3aa: CASSGSWTSHNEQFF

abundance: .
d_gene: TRBD2
j_gene: TRBJ2-7
v_gene: TRBV7-2
CDR3nt: TGTGCCAGCAGCCTTTTCTTGGGGACTAGCGAGCAGTACTTC
CDR3aa: CASSLFLGTSEQYF

abundance: .
d_gene: .
j_gene: TRBJ1-6
v_gene: TRBV7-8
CDR3nt: TGTGCCAGCAGCTTAGCCAGGGCCCGATCACCCCTCCACTTT
CDR3aa: CASSLARARSPLHF

abundance: once
d_gene: TRBD1
j_gene: TRBJ1-4
v_gene: TRBV5-1
CDR3nt: TGCGCCAGCAGTACAGGGGCTAATGAAAAACTGTTTTTT
CDR3aa: CASSTGANEKLFF

abundance: few
d_gene: TRBD2
j_gene: TRBJ2-1
v_gene: TRBV3-1/TRBV3-2
CDR3nt: TGTGCCAGCAGCATTCAGACTAGCGGGGGGTACAATGAGCAGTTCTTC
CDR3aa: CASSIQTSGGYNEQFF

abundance: .
d_gene: .
j_gene: TRBJ1-2
v_gene: TRBV19
CDR3nt: TGTGCCAGTACCCAGGAGGCAGCAAACTATGGCTACACCTTC
CDR3aa: CASTQEAANYGYTF

abundance: .
d_gene: .
j_gene: TRBJ1-6
v_gene: TRBV7-2
CDR3nt: TGTGCCAGCAGCCTAAGTAACCCCGATAATTCACCCCTCCACTTT
CDR3aa: CASSLSNPDNSPLHF

abundance: .
d_gene: .
j_gene: TRBJ2-1
v_gene: TRBV19
CDR3nt: TGTGCCAGTAGTTCTCAGGGTAGCTCCTACAATGAGCAGTTCTTC
CDR3aa: CASSSQGSSYNEQFF

abundance: .
d_gene: .
j_gene: TRBJ1-1
v_gene: TRBV6-5
CDR3nt: TGTGCCAGCAGTTCCTCAGGGGTCTTGTACACTGAAGCTTTCTTT
CDR3aa: CASSSSGVLYTEAFF

abundance: .
d_gene: TRBD1
j_gene: TRBJ1-2
v_gene: TRBV27
CDR3nt: TGTGCCAGCAGAGGACAGGGCTATGGCTACACCTTC
CDR3aa: CASRGQGYGYTF

abundance: .
d_gene: TRBD2
j_gene: TRBJ2-3
v_gene: TRBV5-6
CDR3nt: TGTGCCAGCAGCTTGACTAGCGTTGCAGATACGCAGTATTTT
CDR3aa: CASSLTSVADTQYF

abundance: .
d_gene: .
j_gene: TRBJ1-2
v_gene: TRBV4-3
CDR3nt: TGCGCCAGCAGCCAAGAATCGACAGACTATGGCTACACCTTC
CDR3aa: CASSQESTDYGYTF

abundance: .
d_gene: .
j_gene: TRBJ1-2
v_gene: TRBV5-1
CDR3nt: TGCGCCAGCAGCTTGGCCGCCCCGGGTCAGTATGGCTACACCTTC
CDR3aa: CASSLAAPGQYGYTF